These T cell receptor beta chains were read from a single sample in a study of blood T cells in healthy people across ages. TCRdb recomputed calls from the 5' RACE reads with MiXCR, one row per CDR3 protein. The sample carries 600,000 to 1,000,000 distinct CDR3 sequences, 58% recorded once. The sample taken for sequencing was blood. Receptors were obtained from a young man in good health. Each CDR3 is given with its conserved first and last residue. Each record gives: clone size, D gene, V gene, CDR3 length, J gene, CDR3 protein, CDR3 DNA. The D gene is left open where the match is weak. The size entry is marked missing in some rows and otherwise reads once, few, many or a size class.

NA,NA,TRBV21-1,11,TRBJ2-7,CASSPGGQGYF,TGTGCCAGCAGTCCCGGGGGACAGGGGTACTTC
few,TRBD1,TRBV9,14,TRBJ1-6,CASSSHRGNSPLHF,TGTGCCAGCAGCTCCCACAGGGGAAATTCACCCCTCCACTTT
few,NA,TRBV27,15,TRBJ2-7,CASSPGPTGSYGQYF,TGTGCCAGCAGTCCCGGACCGACGGGCTCCTACGGGCAGTACTTC
NA,NA,TRBV6-2/TRBV6-3,13,TRBJ1-5,CASSYTGVQPQHF,TGTGCCAGCAGTTACACCGGGGTCCAGCCCCAGCATTTT
NA,TRBD2,TRBV10-3,18,TRBJ2-3,CAISDTLAGGLPTDTQYF,TGTGCCATCAGTGATACACTAGCGGGGGGCCTCCCCACAGATACGCAGTATTTT
once,NA,TRBV28,12,TRBJ2-1,CASGGIYNEQFF,TGTGCCAGCGGGGGGATTTACAATGAGCAGTTCTTC
few,NA,TRBV24-1,16,TRBJ2-1,CATSDSDPRWANEQFF,TGTGCCACCAGTGATTCGGACCCTAGATGGGCCAATGAGCAGTTCTTC
few,NA,TRBV20-1,12,TRBJ2-5,CSAPSVGETQYF,TGCAGTGCCCCTAGCGTCGGGGAGACCCAGTACTTC
once,NA,TRBV20-1,12,TRBJ2-7,CSGGSSYNEQYF,TGCAGTGGCGGTAGCTCCTACAATGAGCAGTACTTC
few,NA,TRBV20-1,16,TRBJ2-3,CSARPSDGPVVDTQYF,TGCAGTGCTAGACCCTCGGATGGCCCCGTTGTAGATACGCAGTATTTT
NA,TRBD1,TRBV20-1,14,TRBJ2-1,CSATGQVILNEQFF,TGCAGTGCTACCGGACAGGTCATACTTAATGAGCAGTTCTTC
NA,TRBD1,TRBV4-3,14,TRBJ1-2,CASSQEATGGGYTF,TGCGCCAGCAGCCAAGAGGCGACAGGGGGAGGCTACACCTTC
NA,NA,TRBV3-1,14,TRBJ2-3,CASSPMDYTDTQYF,TGTGCCAGCAGCCCTATGGACTACACAGATACGCAGTATTTT
NA,TRBD1,TRBV20-1,13,TRBJ1-1,CSARTGGSSEAFF,TGCAGTGCGAGGACAGGCGGGTCTTCTGAAGCTTTCTTT
NA,NA,TRBV2,14,TRBJ1-6,CASSDDLDNSPLHF,TGTGCCAGCAGTGACGACTTAGATAATTCACCCCTCCACTTT
few,TRBD2,TRBV20-1,15,TRBJ2-3,CSASREFLGTDTQYF,TGCAGTGCCTCGCGGGAGTTTTTGGGCACAGATACGCAGTATTTT
NA,NA,TRBV7-2,16,TRBJ1-6,CASSRNTGSGGSPLHF,TGTGCCAGCAGCCGGAACACAGGGTCGGGCGGTTCACCCCTCCACTTT
NA,TRBD1,TRBV20-1,14,TRBJ2-7,CSAIGTAVSYEQYF,TGCAGTGCTATCGGGACAGCCGTATCCTACGAGCAGTACTTC
NA,TRBD1,TRBV10-2,20,TRBJ1-2,CASTPGMEETGGFYRYGYTF,TGCGCCAGCACCCCGGGGATGGAAGAGACAGGGGGCTTTTACCGCTATGGCTACACCTTC
NA,NA,TRBV29-1,12,TRBJ2-2,CSVYMNTGELFF,TGCAGCGTCTATATGAACACCGGGGAGCTGTTTTTT
NA,NA,TRBV4-3,14,TRBJ1-2,CASSQVKEFYGYTF,TGCGCCAGCAGCCAAGTAAAAGAATTCTATGGCTACACCTTC
NA,NA,TRBV7-2,13,TRBJ2-1,CASSTVSSNPPFF,TGTGCCAGCAGCACAGTCTCTAGCAATCCTCCGTTCTTC
NA,TRBD2,TRBV5-1,15,TRBJ2-1,CASSDWTSGTNEQFF,TGCGCCAGCAGTGATTGGACTAGCGGGACAAATGAGCAGTTCTTC
NA,NA,TRBV4-2,15,TRBJ2-2,CASSQAQGRTGELFF,TGTGCCAGCAGCCAGGCACAGGGAAGGACCGGGGAGCTGTTTTTT